This T cell receptor (beta chain) was found in a study of shared clonotypes between healthy human individuals. This clone was counted only a few times. Assay: immunoSEQ multiplex PCR; the TCRdb copy retains only in-frame clones and omits some. The data contain over a million clones, approximately 78% of them seen just once; the ten biggest clones take up roughly 0.56%. The germline V gene encodes CDR1 ENHRY and CDR2 SYGVKD. V dropped 5 bases and J dropped 4 bases, with 14 bases sitting between them. The CDR3 loop spans 14 amino acids. The clonotype was recovered from a man aged 18-30 years in good health. Some clones in this sample may be carry-over from other donors' samples. Sequenced material: memory CD4+ T cells from PBMCs. As for subset: CD45RA-negative fraction. The V gene is TRBV10-3, the J gene TRBJ1-1; D is uncertain. CDR3 sequence: CAISFGMLGTEAFF. The CDR3 region has the DNA TGTGCCATCAGTTTTGGGATGCTGGGCACTGAAGCTTTCTTT.